These 18 T cell receptor beta chains originate from one sample sequenced in a study of cytomegalovirus exposure and HLA in healthy donors. A multiplex PCR was run with 60 Vbeta primers and 13 Jbeta primers. Only in-frame clones appear in the TCRdb table, and some are missing; sequencing was by immunoSEQ multiplex PCR. The table shows about 130,000 clones, with 75% to 90% occurring only once. The sample consisted of PBMCs. Receptors were obtained from a man aged 35-49 years in good health and CMV-seronegative.

CDR3 region: CASSPRPSTGTNTEAFF. CDR3 coding DNA: TGTGCCAGCAGCCCCCGCCCCTCCACAGGGACGAACACTGAAGCTTTCTTT. The rearrangement uses TRBV7-6 and TRBJ1-1; the D gene is possibly TRBD1 (6 bases). Germline V gene sequence: CDR1 SGHVS, CDR2 FNYEAQ. This CDR3 contains 17 residues. The V end lost 5 bases, the J end lost 1 base, and 20 bases lay between the germline ends.

The genes are TRBV15 and TRBJ1-2; D is ambiguous. Germline CDR1 reads LNHNV; CDR2 reads YYDKDF (reference sequence). The ends were cut back, 2 bases at V and 3 bases at J, with 13 bases in the middle. This CDR3 is 15 amino acids long. CDR3 loop: CATSRTTGKDYGYTF. As DNA, the CDR3 is TGTGCCACCAGCAGAACCACTGGTAAAGACTATGGCTACACCTTC.

The genes are TRBV12-2 and TRBJ1-5. TRBV12-2 is noted as a pseudogene. This CDR3 has 14 amino acids. CDR3: CASRPCVPNQPQHF. The CDR3 DNA reads as TGTGCAAGTCGCCCCTGCGTCCCCAATCAGCCCCAGCATTTT.

CDR3: CASGKKGQGGYEQYF. DNA for the CDR3: TGTGCCAGTGGGAAGAAGGGACAGGGAGGCTACGAGCAGTACTTC. This chain joins TRBV19 and TRBJ2-7; TRBD1 agrees at 9 bases. The CDR3 is 15 residues long. Germline trimming cut 8 bases from V and 3 bases from J; bases unmatched to any gene: 11. Germline values: CDR1 LNHDA, CDR2 SQIVND (reference sequence).

This rearrangement joins TRBV11-2 to TRBJ2-7, with 9 bases that match TRBD1. J gave up 0 bases and V 4 bases, and 10 bases lay outside the gene matches. The CDR3 spans 17 residues. Germline V gene data show CDR1 as SGHAT and CDR2 as FQNNGV. In nucleotides, the CDR3 is TGTGCCAGCAGCTCGGGACAGGGCCGAACTTCCTCCTACGAGCAGTACTTC. The encoded protein is CASSSGQGRTSSYEQYF.

The rearrangement links TRBV25-1 to TRBJ1-2; maybe TRBD1 (5 bases). V lost 6 bases and J lost 3, with 8 bases in between. CDR1 and CDR2 (germline): MGHDK, SYGVNS. The length of the CDR3 is 12 residues. CDR3 coding DNA: TGTGCCAGCAGGGGGCGAGACTATGGCTACACCTTC. Its protein product is CASRGRDYGYTF.

The chain joins TRBV10-3 to TRBJ1-5; D perhaps matches TRBD1 (6 bases). The CDR3 covers 14 residues. With 2 bases removed from V and 4 bases from J, the gap between germline ends came to 9 bases. CDR1 is ENHRY and CDR2 is SYGVKD in the germline V gene. This CDR3 reads CAISEGQKNQPQHF. The CDR3 DNA reads TGTGCCATCAGTGAGGGACAGAAAAATCAGCCCCAGCATTTT.

This clone was observed a few times. The chain employs TRBV7-2 and TRBJ2-3, with D unclear. V gave up 4 bases and J gave up 5 bases, with 13 bases separating them. CDR1 is SGHTA and CDR2 is FQGNSA in the germline V gene. This CDR3 is built from 14 residues. DNA of the CDR3: TGTGCCAGCAGCTCACAACCGCCGGGAGATACGCAGTATTTT. This encodes CASSSQPPGDTQYF.

This clone came up a few times. The chain recombines TRBV4-1 with TRBJ1-3; no clear D gene. The CDR3 is 14 residues long. The germline V and J ends were trimmed by 1 base and 3 bases, with 7 bases remaining between them. Germline loops: CDR1 MGHRA, CDR2 YSYEKL. The CDR3 here is CASSQVLLGNTIYF. The CDR3 region has the DNA TGCGCCAGCAGCCAAGTGTTACTTGGAAACACCATATATTTT.

The chain joins TRBV7-6 to TRBJ2-7; the match to TRBD2 covers 8 bases. V dropped 5 bases and J dropped 0; count of bases not matched to a gene: 6. CDR1 SGHVS and CDR2 FNYEAQ come from the germline V gene. This CDR3 contains 15 residues. The CDR3 here is CASSPGTSGSYEQYF. DNA for the CDR3: TGTGCCAGCAGCCCCGGGACTAGTGGCTCCTACGAGCAGTACTTC.

The V gene is TRBV5-1, the J gene TRBJ2-7; tentatively, D is TRBD1 (6 bases). With 3 bases removed from V and 1 base from J, the gap between germline ends came to 14 bases. CDR3 size: 15 residues. Germline V gives CDR1 SGHRS, CDR2 YFSETQ. This CDR3 reads CASSSHPGQSYEQYV. The CDR3 region has the DNA TGCGCCAGCAGCTCTCACCCTGGACAGTCCTACGAGCAGTACGTC.

The gene calls are TRBV6-5 and TRBJ1-2; TRBD1 might be the D (5 bases). CDR3 size: 14 residues. The germline CDR1 and CDR2 sequences are MNHEY and SVGAGI. Trimming took off 9 bases at V and 4 bases at J, with 18 bases between the two ends. The DNA for the CDR3 is TGTGCCAGTTCCGCCTCCGGGACTGCCTATGGCTACACCTTC. It translates to CASSASGTAYGYTF.

The rearrangement joins TRBV9 to TRBJ2-3; D not certain. Germline V lookup: CDR1 SGDLS, CDR2 YYNGEE. With 2 bases removed from V and 5 bases from J, the gap between germline ends came to 15 bases. The length of the CDR3 is 15 residues. In DNA form, the CDR3 reads TGTGCCAGCAGCGTCGGGTCGGTCGAAGGAGATACGCAGTATTTT. It translates to CASSVGSVEGDTQYF.

V gene TRBV5-4 combines with J gene TRBJ2-7; no reliable D call. V lost 0 bases and J 3 bases, leaving 13 bases between the germline ends. CDR1 SGHNT and CDR2 YYREEE come from the germline V gene (reference sequence). There are 15 residues in the CDR3. The CDR3 region is CASSLENRQVYEQYF. CDR3 coding DNA: TGTGCCAGCAGCTTGGAGAATCGGCAGGTCTACGAGCAGTACTTC.

The chain employs TRBV11-3 and TRBJ2-3, with D maybe TRBD2 (6 bases). The CDR3 has 15 amino acids. V lost 1 base and J lost 0, with 8 bases in between. Germline CDR1 SGHNT, CDR2 YENEEA. The CDR3 region is CASSLASGSTDTQYF. CDR3 coding DNA: TGTGCCAGCAGCTTAGCCAGCGGGAGCACAGATACGCAGTATTTT.

The J gene is TRBJ2-1, the V gene TRBV15; 8 bases align to TRBD2. The V gene end was trimmed by 0 bases and the J gene end by 8 bases; junction bases not matched to a gene: 27. The CDR3 contains 22 residues. Germline V gene lookup returns CDR1 LNHNV and CDR2 YYDKDF (reference sequence). In DNA form, the CDR3 reads TGTGCCACCAGCAGAGACCGGGGACCCCGTCCCGGGACTAGTTTAAGGGTTTATGAGCAGTTCTTC. Amino acid sequence: CATSRDRGPRPGTSLRVYEQFF.

This rearrangement joins TRBV28 to TRBJ1-2; D remains ambiguous. CDR3 size: 16 residues. Germline V gene data show CDR1 as MDHEN and CDR2 as SYDVKM. V dropped 6 bases and J dropped 1 base, with 18 bases sitting between them. CDR3 sequence: CASRGPGVGDNYGYTF. The CDR3 bases are TGTGCCAGCAGAGGACCCGGGGTTGGGGATAACTATGGCTACACCTTC.

V is TRBV7-2 and J is TRBJ2-2; TRBD1 might be the D (6 bases). V was trimmed by 1 base and J by 9 bases, leaving 9 bases between them. The CDR3 runs to 13 residues. Germline values: CDR1 SGHTA, CDR2 FQGNSA. The CDR3 spells CASSLGGTRELFF. The CDR3 DNA is TGTGCCAGCAGCTTAGGGGGGACAAGGGAGCTGTTTTTT.